Each of the 8 T cell receptor beta chains below was sequenced from the same sample in a study of OX40 agonist ivuxolimab in advanced cancers. Assay: immunoSEQ multiplex PCR; the TCRdb copy retains only in-frame clones and omits some. The profile covers 55,000 to 80,000 clones, with roughly four fifths appearing a single time and 2.4% taken by the ten largest. The source was CD4+ or CD8+ T cells sorted from blood, collected in a trial of the OX40 agonist ivuxolimab. The receptors originated from an adult with an advanced solid tumor such as melanoma, head and neck, liver or kidney cancer.

The gene calls are TRBV7-2 and TRBJ1-4; D gene ambiguous. The germline V and J ends were trimmed by 7 bases and 8 bases, with 14 bases remaining between them. This CDR3 spans 13 amino acids. Germline CDR1 is SGHTA and CDR2 is FQGNSA. The CDR3 DNA follows: TGTGCCAGCAACTACGGCGTAGGGGAAAAACTGTTTTTT. Its protein product is CASNYGVGEKLFF.

The chain recombines TRBV11-1 with TRBJ1-6, with 10 positions matching TRBD1. Trimming at V came to 2 bases and at J to 8 bases, leaving 3 bases not matched to a gene. Germline CDR1 is SGHAT and CDR2 is FQDESV (reference sequence). The CDR3 spans 15 residues. In DNA, the CDR3 is TGTGCCAGCAGCTTATTGGGACAGGGGTATTCACCCCTCCACTTT. Protein: CASSLLGQGYSPLHF.

The rearrangement joins TRBV29-1 to TRBJ2-7, with D unclear. This CDR3 is built from 14 residues. CDR1 SQVTM and CDR2 ANQGSEA come from the germline V gene. V lost 5 bases to trimming and J lost 0 bases, with 14 bases between them. The chain's CDR3 is CSVTEGTFSYEQYF. Written as DNA, the CDR3 is TGCAGCGTTACAGAAGGCACATTCTCCTACGAGCAGTACTTC.

This clone showed up just once. The chain uses TRBV29-1 and TRBJ2-1; the D call may be TRBD1 or TRBD2 (5 bases each). V was trimmed by 6 bases and J by 4 bases, leaving 19 bases between them. The germline CDR1 and CDR2 sequences are SQVTM and ANQGSEA. The length of the CDR3 is 15 residues. CDR3 bases: TGCAGCGTCGGTCGGGACGGCCGCTTATACAATGAGCAGTTCTTC. Protein: CSVGRDGRLYNEQFF.

This clone appeared once. This chain links TRBV7-2 with TRBJ2-5, with 7 nucleotides matching TRBD1. The CDR3 is 15 amino acids. Germline trimming cut 2 bases from V and 9 bases from J; bases unmatched to any gene: 12. Looked up from germline, CDR1 is SGHTA and CDR2 is FQGNSA. The CDR3 spells CASSLRGQFSSPQYF. For the CDR3, the DNA is TGTGCCAGCAGCTTAAGGGGACAGTTTAGTTCACCCCAGTACTTC.

This clone was recorded once. The chain recombines TRBV7-2 with TRBJ2-6; D is possibly TRBD1 (5 bases). Germline V gene lookup returns CDR1 SGHTA and CDR2 FQGNSA. This CDR3 comprises 15 residues. The V end lost 6 bases, the J end lost 0 bases, and 9 bases lay between the germline ends. CDR3 bases: TGTGCCAGCAGGTCAGGGTTCTCTGGGGCCAACGTCCTGACTTTC. Amino acid sequence: CASRSGFSGANVLTF.

This chain connects TRBV4-3 to TRBJ2-5; 9 nucleotides line up with TRBD2. The germline gives CDR1 LGHNA, CDR2 YSLEER. V was pared by 1 base and J by 5 bases, with 11 bases of the junction left unmatched. CDR3 length equals 17 residues. For the CDR3, the DNA is TGCGCCAGCAGCCAAGGGGGCGGGAGGGGGGCTTGGGAGACCCAGTACTTC. Translating gives CASSQGGGRGAWETQYF.

This clone was observed a few times. The genes are TRBV5-4 and TRBJ1-6; 9 bases fit TRBD1. Per the germline V gene, CDR1 is SGHNT and CDR2 is YYREEE (reference sequence). J was trimmed by 8 bases and V by 0 bases; bases with no gene match: 3. CDR3 length: 15 residues. In DNA, the CDR3 is TGTGCCAGCAGCTTGGATTACAGGGGGCATTCACCCCTCCACTTT. It codes for CASSLDYRGHSPLHF.